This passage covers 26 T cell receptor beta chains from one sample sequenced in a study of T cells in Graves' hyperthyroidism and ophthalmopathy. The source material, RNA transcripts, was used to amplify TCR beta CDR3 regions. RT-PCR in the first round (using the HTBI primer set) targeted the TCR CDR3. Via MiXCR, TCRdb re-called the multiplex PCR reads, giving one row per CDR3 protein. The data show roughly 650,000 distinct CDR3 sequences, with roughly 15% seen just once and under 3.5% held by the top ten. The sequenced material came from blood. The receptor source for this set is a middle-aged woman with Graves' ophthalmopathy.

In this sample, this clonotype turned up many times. The CDR3 protein is CASSPGGRFSGRGRTDTQYF. Written as DNA, the CDR3 is TGTGCCAGCAGCCCAGGGGGGCGTTTTAGCGGGAGGGGGCGGACAGATACGCAGTATTTT. This chain links TRBV28 with TRBJ2-3; 11 bases align to TRBD2. Trimming at V came to 6 bases and at J to 3 bases, leaving 20 bases not matched to a gene. Germline CDR1 MDHEN, CDR2 SYDVKM. This CDR3 is built from 20 residues. The full variable domain, in which reference TRBV28 and TRBJ2-3 provide the parts outside the CDR3, is DVKVTQSSRYLVKRTGEKVFLECVQDMDHENMFWYRQDPGLGLRLIYFSYDVKMKEKGDIPEGYSVSREKKERFSLILESASTNQTSMYLCASSPGGRFSGRGRTDTQYFGPGTRLTVL.

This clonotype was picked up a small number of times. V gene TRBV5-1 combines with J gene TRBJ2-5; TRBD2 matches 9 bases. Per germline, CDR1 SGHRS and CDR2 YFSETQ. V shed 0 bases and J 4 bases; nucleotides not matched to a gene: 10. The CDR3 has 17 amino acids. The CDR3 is CASSLGLAGRGGETQYF. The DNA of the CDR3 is TGCGCCAGCAGCTTGGGGCTAGCGGGACGAGGAGGAGAGACCCAGTACTTC.

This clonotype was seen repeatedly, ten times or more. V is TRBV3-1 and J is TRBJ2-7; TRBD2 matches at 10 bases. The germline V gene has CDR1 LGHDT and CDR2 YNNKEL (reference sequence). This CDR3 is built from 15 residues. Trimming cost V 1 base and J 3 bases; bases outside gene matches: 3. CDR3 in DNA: TGTGCCAGCAGCCAAGGGACTAGCGGACTCTACGAGCAGTACTTC. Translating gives CASSQGTSGLYEQYF.

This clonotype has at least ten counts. CDR3 DNA sequence: TGTGCCAGCAGTTTGACAGACTACCCTTACGAGCAGTACTTC. Protein: CASSLTDYPYEQYF. The genes are TRBV28 and TRBJ2-7; D is possibly TRBD1 or TRBD2 (5 bases each). The CDR3 consists of 14 residues. The germline V gene encodes CDR1 MDHEN and CDR2 SYDVKM. The germline V and J ends were trimmed by 3 bases and 4 bases, with 13 bases remaining between them. Complete variable domain (other parts from reference TRBV28 and TRBJ2-7): DVKVTQSSRYLVKRTGEKVFLECVQDMDHENMFWYRQDPGLGLRLIYFSYDVKMKEKGDIPEGYSVSREKKERFSLILESASTNQTSMYLCASSLTDYPYEQYFGPGTRLTVT.

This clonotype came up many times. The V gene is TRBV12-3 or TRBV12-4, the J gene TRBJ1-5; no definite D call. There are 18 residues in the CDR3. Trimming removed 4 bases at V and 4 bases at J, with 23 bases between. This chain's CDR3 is CASSSSTSLRAPNQPQHF. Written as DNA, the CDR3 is TGTGCCAGCAGTTCTTCAACCTCTCTCCGGGCCCCTAATCAGCCCCAGCATTTT.

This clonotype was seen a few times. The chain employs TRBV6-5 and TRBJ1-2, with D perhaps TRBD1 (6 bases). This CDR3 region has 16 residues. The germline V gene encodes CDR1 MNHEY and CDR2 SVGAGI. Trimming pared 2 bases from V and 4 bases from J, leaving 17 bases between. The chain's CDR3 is CASSYGEPWTVYGYTF. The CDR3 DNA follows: TGTGCCAGCAGTTACGGGGAGCCATGGACAGTCTATGGCTACACCTTC.

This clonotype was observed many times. In DNA, the CDR3 is TGTGCCAGCAGCCCGCGGGGGGTCCTCGATGAGCAGTTCTTC. It codes for CASSPRGVLDEQFF. This chain connects TRBV3-1 to TRBJ2-1; 8 bases fit TRBD2. The germline CDR1 and CDR2 sequences are LGHDT and YNNKEL (reference sequence). J lost 8 bases, V lost 4 bases, and 7 bases had no gene match. This CDR3 contains 14 residues.

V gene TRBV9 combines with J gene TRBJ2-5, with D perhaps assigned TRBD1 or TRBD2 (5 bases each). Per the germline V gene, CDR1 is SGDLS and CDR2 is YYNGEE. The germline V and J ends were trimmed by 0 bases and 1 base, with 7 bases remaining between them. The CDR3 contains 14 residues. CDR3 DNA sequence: TGTGCCAGCAGCGTAGGGGACCGCCAAGAGACCCAGTACTTC. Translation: CASSVGDRQETQYF.

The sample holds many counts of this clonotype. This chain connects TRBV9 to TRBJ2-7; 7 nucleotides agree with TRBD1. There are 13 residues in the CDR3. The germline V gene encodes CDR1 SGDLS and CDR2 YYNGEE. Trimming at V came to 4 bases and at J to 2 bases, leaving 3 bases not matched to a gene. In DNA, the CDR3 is TGTGCCAGCAGCCCCCAGGGGGCCTACGAGCAGTACTTC. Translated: CASSPQGAYEQYF.

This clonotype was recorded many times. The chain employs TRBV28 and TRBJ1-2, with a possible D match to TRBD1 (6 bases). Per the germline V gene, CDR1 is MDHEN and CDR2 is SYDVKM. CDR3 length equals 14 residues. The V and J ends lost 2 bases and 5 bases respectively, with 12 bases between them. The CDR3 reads CASSLRGIGYGYTF. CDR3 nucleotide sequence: TGTGCCAGCAGTTTAAGGGGGATAGGGTATGGCTACACCTTC.

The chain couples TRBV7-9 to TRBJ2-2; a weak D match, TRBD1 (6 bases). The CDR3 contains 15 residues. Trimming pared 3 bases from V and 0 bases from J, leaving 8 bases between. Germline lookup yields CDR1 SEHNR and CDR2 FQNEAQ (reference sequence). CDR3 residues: CASSLGTSNTGELFF. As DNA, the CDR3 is TGTGCCAGCAGCTTGGGGACATCGAACACCGGGGAGCTGTTTTTT.

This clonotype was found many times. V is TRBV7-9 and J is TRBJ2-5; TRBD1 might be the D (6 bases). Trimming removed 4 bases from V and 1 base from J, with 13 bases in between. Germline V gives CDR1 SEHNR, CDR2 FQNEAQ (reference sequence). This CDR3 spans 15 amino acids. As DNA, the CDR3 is TGTGCCAGCAGCTACCTTGGACAGACCCAAGAGACCCAGTACTTC. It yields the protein CASSYLGQTQETQYF. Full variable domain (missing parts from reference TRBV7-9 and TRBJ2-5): DTGVSQNPRHKITKRGQNVTFRCDPISEHNRLYWYRQTLGQGPEFLTYFQNEAQLEKSRLLSDRFSAERPKGSFSTLEIQRTEQGDSAMYLCASSYLGQTQETQYFGPGTRLLVL.

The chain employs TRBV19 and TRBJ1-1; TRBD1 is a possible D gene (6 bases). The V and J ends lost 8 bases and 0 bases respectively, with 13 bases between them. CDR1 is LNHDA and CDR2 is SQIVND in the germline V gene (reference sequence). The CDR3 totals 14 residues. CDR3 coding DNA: TGTGCCAGTCGCTACAGGGCAATGAACACTGAAGCTTTCTTT. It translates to CASRYRAMNTEAFF.

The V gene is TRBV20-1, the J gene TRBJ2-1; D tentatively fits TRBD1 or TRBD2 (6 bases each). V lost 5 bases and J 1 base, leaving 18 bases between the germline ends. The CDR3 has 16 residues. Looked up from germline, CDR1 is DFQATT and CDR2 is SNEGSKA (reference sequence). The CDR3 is CSAGAEKGGSYNEQFF. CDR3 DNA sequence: TGCAGTGCTGGTGCGGAAAAGGGGGGATCCTACAATGAGCAGTTCTTC.

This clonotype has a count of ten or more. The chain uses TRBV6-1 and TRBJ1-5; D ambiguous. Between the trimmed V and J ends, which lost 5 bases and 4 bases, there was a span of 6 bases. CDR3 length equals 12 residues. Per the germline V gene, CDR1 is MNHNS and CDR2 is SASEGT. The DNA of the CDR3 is TGTGCCAGCAGTTCCGGAAATCAGCCCCAGCATTTT. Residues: CASSSGNQPQHF.

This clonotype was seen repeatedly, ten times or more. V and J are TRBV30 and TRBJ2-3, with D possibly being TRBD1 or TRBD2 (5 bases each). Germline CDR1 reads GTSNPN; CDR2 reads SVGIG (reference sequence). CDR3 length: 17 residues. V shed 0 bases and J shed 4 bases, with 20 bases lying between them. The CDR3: CAWSVGEIAFGADTQYF. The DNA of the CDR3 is TGTGCCTGGAGTGTGGGGGAAATAGCTTTTGGGGCAGATACGCAGTATTTT.

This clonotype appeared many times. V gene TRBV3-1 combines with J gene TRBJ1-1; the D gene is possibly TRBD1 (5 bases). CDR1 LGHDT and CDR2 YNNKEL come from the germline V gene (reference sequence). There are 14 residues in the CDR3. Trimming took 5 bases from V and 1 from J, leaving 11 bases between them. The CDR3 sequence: CASSARGWNTEAFF. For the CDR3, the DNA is TGTGCCAGCAGCGCTCGGGGCTGGAACACTGAAGCTTTCTTT.

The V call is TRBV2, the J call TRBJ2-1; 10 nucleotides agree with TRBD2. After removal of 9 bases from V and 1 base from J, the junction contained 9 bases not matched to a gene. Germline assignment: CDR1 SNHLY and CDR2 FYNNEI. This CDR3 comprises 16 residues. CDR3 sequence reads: CASSFQRGGSYNEQFF. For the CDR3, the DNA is TGTGCCAGTAGTTTTCAGCGGGGGGGTTCCTACAATGAGCAGTTCTTC.

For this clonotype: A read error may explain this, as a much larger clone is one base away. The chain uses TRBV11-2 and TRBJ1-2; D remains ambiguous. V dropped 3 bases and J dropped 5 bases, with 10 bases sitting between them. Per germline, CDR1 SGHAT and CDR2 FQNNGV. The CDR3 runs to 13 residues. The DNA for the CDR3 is TGTGCCAGCAGCTTGCCAGCCCTTTATGGCTACACCTTC. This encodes CASSLPALYGYTF.

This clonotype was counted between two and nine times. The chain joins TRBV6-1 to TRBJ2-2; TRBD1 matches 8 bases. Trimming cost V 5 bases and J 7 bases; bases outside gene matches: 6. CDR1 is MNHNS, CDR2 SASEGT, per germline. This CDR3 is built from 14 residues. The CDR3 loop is CASSTQGAIGELFF. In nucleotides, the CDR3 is TGTGCCAGCAGTACCCAGGGGGCAATCGGGGAGCTGTTTTTT.

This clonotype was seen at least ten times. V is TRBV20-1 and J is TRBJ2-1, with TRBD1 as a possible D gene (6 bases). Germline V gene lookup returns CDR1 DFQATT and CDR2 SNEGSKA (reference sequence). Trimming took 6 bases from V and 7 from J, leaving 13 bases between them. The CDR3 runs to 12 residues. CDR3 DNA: TGCAGTGCACCAGGGGTCGGGAATGAGCAGTTCTTC. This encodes CSAPGVGNEQFF.

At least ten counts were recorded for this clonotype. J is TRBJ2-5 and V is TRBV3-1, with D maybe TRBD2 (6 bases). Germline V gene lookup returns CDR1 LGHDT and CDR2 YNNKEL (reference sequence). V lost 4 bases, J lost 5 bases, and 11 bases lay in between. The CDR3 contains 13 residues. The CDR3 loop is CASSRLAGETQYF. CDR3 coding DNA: TGTGCCAGCAGCCGACTTGCGGGGGAGACCCAGTACTTC.

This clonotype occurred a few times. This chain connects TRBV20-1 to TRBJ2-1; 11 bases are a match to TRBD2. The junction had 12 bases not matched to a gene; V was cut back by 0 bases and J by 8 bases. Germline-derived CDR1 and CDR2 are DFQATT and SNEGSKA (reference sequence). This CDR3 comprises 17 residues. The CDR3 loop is CSARDPLLAGGGDEQFF. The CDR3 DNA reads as TGCAGTGCTAGAGACCCCCTTTTAGCGGGGGGGGGGGATGAGCAGTTCTTC.

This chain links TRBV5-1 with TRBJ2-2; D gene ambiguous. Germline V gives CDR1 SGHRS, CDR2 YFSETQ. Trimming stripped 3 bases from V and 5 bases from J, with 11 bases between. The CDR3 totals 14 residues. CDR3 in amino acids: CASSSLTSTGELFF. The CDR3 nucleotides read TGCGCCAGCAGCTCCCTTACATCAACCGGGGAGCTGTTTTTT. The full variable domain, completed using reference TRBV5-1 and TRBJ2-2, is KAGVTQTPRYLIKTRGQQVTLSCSPISGHRSVSWYQQTPGQGLQFLFEYFSETQRNKGNFPGRFSGRQFSNSRSEMNVSTLELGDSALYLCASSSLTSTGELFFGEGSRLTVL.

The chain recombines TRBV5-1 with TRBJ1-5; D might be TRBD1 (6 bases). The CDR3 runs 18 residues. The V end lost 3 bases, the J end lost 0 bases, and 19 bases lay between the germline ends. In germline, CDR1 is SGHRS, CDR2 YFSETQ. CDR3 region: CASSWGVDRIYSNQPQHF. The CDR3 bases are TGCGCCAGCAGCTGGGGAGTTGACAGGATCTATAGCAATCAGCCCCAGCATTTT. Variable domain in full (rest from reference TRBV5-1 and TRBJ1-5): KAGVTQTPRYLIKTRGQQVTLSCSPISGHRSVSWYQQTPGQGLQFLFEYFSETQRNKGNFPGRFSGRQFSNSRSEMNVSTLELGDSALYLCASSWGVDRIYSNQPQHFGDGTRLSIL.

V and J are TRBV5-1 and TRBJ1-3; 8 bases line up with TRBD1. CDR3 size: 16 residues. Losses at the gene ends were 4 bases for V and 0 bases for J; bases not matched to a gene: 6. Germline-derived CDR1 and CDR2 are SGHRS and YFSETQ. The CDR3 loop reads CASSPGQVDSGNTIYF. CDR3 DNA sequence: TGCGCCAGCAGCCCGGGACAGGTCGACTCTGGAAACACCATATATTTT.